The rows below give T cell receptor beta chains drawn from one sample of a study of T cells after yellow fever vaccination. Via MiXCR, TCRdb re-called the 5' RACE reads, giving one row per CDR3 protein. Found here are a few hundred thousand distinct CDR3 sequences, roughly 9% of them singletons; the top ten hold around 3.1%. The source was CD4+ T cells sorted from PBMCs, collected 5 days after the yellow fever booster vaccination. The receptors here all came from a man between 18 and 35 years old who received the YFV17D yellow fever vaccine. The CDR3 runs from the conserved cysteine through the conserved F or W. Fields, in order: clone size, V gene, D gene, J gene, CDR3 protein, CDR3 DNA. A D gene is named only where the DNA matches it firmly. Size is omitted from some rows. Given values are once, few, many or a class for expanded clones.

>few|TRBV7-2|NA|TRBJ2-1
CASSLVASNNEQFF
TGTGCCAGCAGCTTAGTGGCATCTAACAATGAGCAGTTCTTC
>few|TRBV5-1|NA|TRBJ2-2
CASSLTGDANTGELFF
TGCGCCAGCAGCTTGACGGGAGACGCGAACACCGGGGAGCTGTTTTTT
>many|TRBV21-1|NA|TRBJ2-1
CASSKGSGGDYNEQFF
TGTGCCAGCAGCAAGGGGAGCGGGGGAGATTACAATGAGCAGTTCTTC
>few|TRBV4-3|TRBD1|TRBJ2-3
CASSQDIQGTPDTQYF
TGCGCCAGCAGCCAAGACATACAGGGGACCCCAGATACGCAGTATTTT
>NA|TRBV18|NA|TRBJ2-2
CASSRRLSGGLSNTGELFF
TGTGCCAGCTCCCGCCGCCTCTCGGGCGGCCTATCGAACACCGGGGAGCTGTTTTTT
>few|TRBV6-5|NA|TRBJ2-2
CASSNSGELFF
TGTGCCAGCAGTAATTCCGGGGAGCTGTTTTTT
>few|TRBV14|NA|TRBJ2-7
CASSQDQAPEQYF
TGTGCCAGCAGCCAAGATCAGGCGCCCGAGCAGTACTTC
>NA|TRBV28|TRBD2|TRBJ2-5
CASSDPGTSGLGGQYF
TGTGCCAGCAGTGATCCCGGGACTAGCGGACTTGGGGGCCAGTACTTC
>few|TRBV4-3|TRBD2|TRBJ2-7
CASSQVAGGPVEQYF
TGCGCCAGCAGCCAGGTAGCGGGGGGGCCTGTTGAGCAGTACTTC
>NA|TRBV24-1|NA|TRBJ1-2
CATSAGQGYGYTF
TGTGCCACCAGTGCTGGGCAGGGATACGGCTACACCTTC
>many|TRBV27|NA|TRBJ2-1
CASLVWPNTYNEQFF
TGTGCCAGCCTTGTTTGGCCAAATACCTACAATGAGCAGTTCTTC
>NA|TRBV6-2/TRBV6-3|TRBD1|TRBJ1-1
CASSYVTGFSANTEAFF
TGTGCCAGCAGTTATGTGACAGGGTTCTCGGCGAACACTGAAGCTTTCTTT
>many|TRBV20-1|NA|TRBJ1-2
CSARATLTAYERGYTF
TGCAGTGCTAGAGCCACCCTTACGGCTTACGAACGAGGCTACACCTTC
>NA|TRBV18|TRBD1|TRBJ1-4
CASSPMSGTGDEKLFF
TGTGCCAGCTCACCGATGTCCGGGACAGGGGATGAAAAACTGTTTTTT
>NA|TRBV11-3|NA|TRBJ2-2
CASSLDQGGSVNTGELFF
TGTGCCAGCAGCTTAGATCAGGGGGGGTCCGTGAACACCGGGGAGCTGTTTTTT
>NA|TRBV7-3|NA|TRBJ1-6
CASSSGTSNSPLHF
TGTGCCAGCAGCTCCGGGACAAGCAATTCACCCCTCCACTTT
>NA|TRBV5-4|NA|TRBJ1-2
CASSMDVNYGYTF
TGTGCCAGCAGCATGGACGTTAACTATGGCTACACCTTC